The TCR beta chain described here comes from a study of T-cell reconstitution after alpha-beta-depleted transplantation in children. A TCRbeta library incorporating unique molecular identifiers was prepared. TCRdb used MiXCR to reprocess the PCR reads, holding one entry per CDR3 protein. The sample lists about 460,000 distinct CDR3 sequences, 10% occurring once. Findings of the study overall: Several patients had high TCRbeta diversity at day 60; it came from surviving recipient T cells and thymic progenitors. Several hundred rapidly expanded clones from non-depleted graft cells reportedly supplied alpha-beta T cells about two months post-transplant. T-cell counts and diversity at one year following transplant were attributed mainly to newly produced T cells.

The table lists this clonotype with a few counts. The antigen is unknown. CDR1 SQVTM and CDR2 ANQGSEA come from the germline V gene. Unmatched junction bases numbered 12, after V lost 1 base and J lost 2 bases. This CDR3 is built from 17 residues. This TCR came from a child under 10 years old with inherited bone marrow failure, due to receive a stem cell transplant. The V and J genes are TRBV29-1 and TRBJ2-7; 9 positions agree with TRBD1. Source: PBMCs, taken before TCRalphabeta/CD19-depleted stem cell transplant. CDR3 amino acids: CSVEAGYRTGGPYEQYF. CDR3 nucleotides: TGCAGCGTTGAAGCTGGGTATCGAACAGGGGGCCCCTACGAGCAGTACTTC.